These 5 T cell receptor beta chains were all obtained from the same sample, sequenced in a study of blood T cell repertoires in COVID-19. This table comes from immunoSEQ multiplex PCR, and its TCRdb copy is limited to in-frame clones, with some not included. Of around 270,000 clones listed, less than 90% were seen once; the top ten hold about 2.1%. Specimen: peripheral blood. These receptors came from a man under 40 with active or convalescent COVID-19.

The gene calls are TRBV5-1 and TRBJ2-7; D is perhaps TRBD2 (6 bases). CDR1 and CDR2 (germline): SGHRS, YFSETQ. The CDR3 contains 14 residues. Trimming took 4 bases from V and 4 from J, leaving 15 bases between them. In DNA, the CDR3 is TGCGCCAGCAGCGCCGTTCGGGGGACTTACGAGCAGTACTTC. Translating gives CASSAVRGTYEQYF. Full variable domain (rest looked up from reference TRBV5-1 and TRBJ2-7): KAGVTQTPRYLIKTRGQQVTLSCSPISGHRSVSWYQQTPGQGLQFLFEYFSETQRNKGNFPGRFSGRQFSNSRSEMNVSTLELGDSALYLCASSAVRGTYEQYFGPGTRLTVT.

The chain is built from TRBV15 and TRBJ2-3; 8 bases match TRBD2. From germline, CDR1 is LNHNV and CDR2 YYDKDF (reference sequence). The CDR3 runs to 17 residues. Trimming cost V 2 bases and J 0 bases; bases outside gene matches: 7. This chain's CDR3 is CATSRPSRLASTDTQYF. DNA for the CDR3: TGTGCCACCAGCAGACCCTCTCGACTAGCGAGCACAGATACGCAGTATTTT.

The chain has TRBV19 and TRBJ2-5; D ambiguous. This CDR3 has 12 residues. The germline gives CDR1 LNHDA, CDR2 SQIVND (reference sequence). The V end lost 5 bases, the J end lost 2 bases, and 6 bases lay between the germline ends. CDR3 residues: CASSQAQETQYF. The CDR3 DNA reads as TGTGCCAGTAGTCAAGCGCAAGAGACCCAGTACTTC.

The CDR3 sequence: CASSPHSDRENSPLHF. The CDR3 nucleotides are TGTGCCAGCAGCCCACATTCGGACAGGGAGAATTCACCCCTCCACTTT. V usage is TRBV9 and J usage is TRBJ1-6, with 8 bases fitting TRBD1. The CDR3 consists of 16 residues. CDR1 SGDLS and CDR2 YYNGEE come from the germline V gene. The J segment lost 7 bases and the V segment lost 4 bases, leaving 10 bases of the junction unmatched.

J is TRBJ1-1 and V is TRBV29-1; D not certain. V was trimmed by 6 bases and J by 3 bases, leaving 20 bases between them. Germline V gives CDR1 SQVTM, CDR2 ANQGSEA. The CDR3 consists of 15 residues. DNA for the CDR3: TGCAGCGTGTCAACCCCGAGGCACATAGACACTGAAGCTTTCTTT. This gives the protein CSVSTPRHIDTEAFF.